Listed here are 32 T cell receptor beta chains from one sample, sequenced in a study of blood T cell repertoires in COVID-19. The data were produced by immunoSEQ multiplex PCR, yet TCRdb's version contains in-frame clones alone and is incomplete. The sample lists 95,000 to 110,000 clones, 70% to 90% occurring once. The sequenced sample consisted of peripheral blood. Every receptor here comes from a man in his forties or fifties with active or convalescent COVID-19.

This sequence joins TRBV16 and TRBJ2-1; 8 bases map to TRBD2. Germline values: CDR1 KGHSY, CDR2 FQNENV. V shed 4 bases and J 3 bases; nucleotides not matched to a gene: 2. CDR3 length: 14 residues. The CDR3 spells CASSPAGGYNEQFF. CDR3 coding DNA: TGTGCCAGCAGCCCGGCGGGAGGCTACAATGAGCAGTTCTTC.

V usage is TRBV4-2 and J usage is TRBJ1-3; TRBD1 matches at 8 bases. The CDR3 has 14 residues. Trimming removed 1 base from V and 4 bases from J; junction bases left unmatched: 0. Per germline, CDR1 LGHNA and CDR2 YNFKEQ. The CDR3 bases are TGTGCCAGCAGCCAAGGGACAGGGGGAAACACCATATATTTT. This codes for CASSQGTGGNTIYF.

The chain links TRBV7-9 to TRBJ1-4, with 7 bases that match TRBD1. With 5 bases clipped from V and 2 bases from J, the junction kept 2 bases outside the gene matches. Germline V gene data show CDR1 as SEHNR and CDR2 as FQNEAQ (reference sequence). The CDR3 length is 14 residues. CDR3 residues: CASSQTGTNEKLFF. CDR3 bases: TGTGCCAGCAGCCAGACAGGGACTAATGAAAAACTGTTTTTT.

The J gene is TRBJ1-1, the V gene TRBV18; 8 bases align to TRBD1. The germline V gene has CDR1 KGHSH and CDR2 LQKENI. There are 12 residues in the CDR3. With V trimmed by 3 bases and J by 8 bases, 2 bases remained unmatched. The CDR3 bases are TGTGCCAGCTCACCCGACAGGGGAGAAGCTTTCTTT. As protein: CASSPDRGEAFF.

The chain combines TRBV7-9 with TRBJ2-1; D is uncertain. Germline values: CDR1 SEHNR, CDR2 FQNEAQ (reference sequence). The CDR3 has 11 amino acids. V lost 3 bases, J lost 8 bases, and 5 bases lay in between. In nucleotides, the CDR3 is TGTGCCAGCAGCTTCTCTTATGAGCAGTTCTTC. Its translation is CASSFSYEQFF.

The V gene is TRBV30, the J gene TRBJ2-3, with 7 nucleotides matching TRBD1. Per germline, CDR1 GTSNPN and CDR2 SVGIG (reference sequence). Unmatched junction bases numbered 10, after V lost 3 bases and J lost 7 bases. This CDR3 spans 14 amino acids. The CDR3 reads CAWRLSGGRNTQYF. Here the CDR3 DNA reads TGTGCCTGGAGGCTATCAGGGGGTAGGAATACGCAGTATTTT.

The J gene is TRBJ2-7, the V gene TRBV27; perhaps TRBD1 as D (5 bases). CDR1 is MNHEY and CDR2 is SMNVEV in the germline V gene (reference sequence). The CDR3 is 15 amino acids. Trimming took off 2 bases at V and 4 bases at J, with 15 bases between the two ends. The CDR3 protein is CASSLGHAIFYEQYF. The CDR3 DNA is TGTGCCAGCAGTTTAGGACATGCAATATTTTACGAGCAGTACTTC.

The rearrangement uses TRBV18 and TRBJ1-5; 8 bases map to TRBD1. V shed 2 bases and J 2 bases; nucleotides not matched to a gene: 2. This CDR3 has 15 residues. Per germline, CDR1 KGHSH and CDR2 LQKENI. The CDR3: CASSPVTGGNQPQHF. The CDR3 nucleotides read TGTGCCAGCTCACCAGTGACAGGGGGCAATCAGCCCCAGCATTTT.

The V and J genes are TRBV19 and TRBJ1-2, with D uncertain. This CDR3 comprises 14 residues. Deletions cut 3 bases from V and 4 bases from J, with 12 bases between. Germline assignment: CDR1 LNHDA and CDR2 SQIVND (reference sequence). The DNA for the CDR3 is TGTGCCAGTAGTATCCGCTCCAGCGGCTATGGCTACACCTTC. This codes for CASSIRSSGYGYTF. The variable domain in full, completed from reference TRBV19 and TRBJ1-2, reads DGGITQSPKYLFRKEGQNVTLSCEQNLNHDAMYWYRQDPGQGLRLIYYSQIVNDFQKGDIAEGYSVSREKKESFPLTVTSAQKNPTAFYLCASSIRSSGYGYTFGSGTRLTVV.

CDR3 DNA sequence: TGTGCCAGCAGCCCCGGGAGCAGTTTAGTTTCACCCCTCCACTTT. Translating it yields CASSPGSSLVSPLHF. V usage is TRBV5-4 and J usage is TRBJ1-6; D is unclear. Per the germline V gene, CDR1 is SGHNT and CDR2 is YYREEE (reference sequence). The ends were cut back, 4 bases at V and 9 bases at J, with 17 bases in the middle. This CDR3 has 15 amino acids. Drawing the rest from reference TRBV5-4 and TRBJ1-6, the complete variable domain is ETGVTQSPTHLIKTRGQQVTLRCSSQSGHNTVSWYQQALGQGPQFIFQYYREEENGRGNFPPRFSGLQFPNYSSELNVNALELDDSALYLCASSPGSSLVSPLHFGNGTRLTVT.

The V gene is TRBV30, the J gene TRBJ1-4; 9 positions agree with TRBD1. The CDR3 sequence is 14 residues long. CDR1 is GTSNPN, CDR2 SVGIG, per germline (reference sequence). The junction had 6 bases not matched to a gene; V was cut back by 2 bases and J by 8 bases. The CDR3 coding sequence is TGTGCCTGGAGTAAACAGGGGGCGTGGGAAAAACTGTTTTTT. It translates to CAWSKQGAWEKLFF.

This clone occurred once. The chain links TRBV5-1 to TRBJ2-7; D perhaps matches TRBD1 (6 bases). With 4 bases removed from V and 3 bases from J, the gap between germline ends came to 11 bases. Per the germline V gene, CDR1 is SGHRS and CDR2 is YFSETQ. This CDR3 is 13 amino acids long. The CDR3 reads CASSPDSGYEQYF. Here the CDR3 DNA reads TGCGCCAGCAGCCCGGACAGTGGCTACGAGCAGTACTTC.

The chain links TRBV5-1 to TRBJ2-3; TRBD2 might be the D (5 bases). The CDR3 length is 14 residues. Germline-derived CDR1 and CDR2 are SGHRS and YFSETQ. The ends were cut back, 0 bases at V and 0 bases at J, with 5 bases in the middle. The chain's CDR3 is CASSLGGSTDTQYF. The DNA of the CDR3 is TGCGCCAGCAGCTTGGGCGGGAGCACAGATACGCAGTATTTT.

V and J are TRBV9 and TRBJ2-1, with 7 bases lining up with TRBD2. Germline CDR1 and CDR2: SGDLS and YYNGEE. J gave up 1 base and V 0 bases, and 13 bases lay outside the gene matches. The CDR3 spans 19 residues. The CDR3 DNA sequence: TGTGCCAGCAGCGTAGGCGGGGGAGTAGGGGTAGAATCCTACAATGAGCAGTTCTTC. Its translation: CASSVGGGVGVESYNEQFF.

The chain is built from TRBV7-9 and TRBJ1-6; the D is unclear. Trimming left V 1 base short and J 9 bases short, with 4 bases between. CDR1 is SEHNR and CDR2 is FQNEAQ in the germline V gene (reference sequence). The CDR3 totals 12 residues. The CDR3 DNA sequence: TGTGCCAGCAGCTTAGGGGCTTCACCCCTCCACTTT. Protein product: CASSLGASPLHF.

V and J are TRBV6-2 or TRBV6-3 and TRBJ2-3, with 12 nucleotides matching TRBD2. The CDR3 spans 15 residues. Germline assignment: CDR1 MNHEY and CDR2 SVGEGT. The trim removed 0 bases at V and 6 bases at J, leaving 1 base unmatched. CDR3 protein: CASSYSLAGGDTQYF. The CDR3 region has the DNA TGTGCCAGCAGTTACTCCCTAGCGGGAGGGGATACGCAGTATTTT.

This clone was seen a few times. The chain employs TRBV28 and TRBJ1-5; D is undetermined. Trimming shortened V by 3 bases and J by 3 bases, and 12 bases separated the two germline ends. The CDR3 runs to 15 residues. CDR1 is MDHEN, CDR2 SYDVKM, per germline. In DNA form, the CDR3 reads TGTGCCAGCAGTTTTAGTGGCGGCAACAATCAGCCCCAGCATTTT. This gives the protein CASSFSGGNNQPQHF.

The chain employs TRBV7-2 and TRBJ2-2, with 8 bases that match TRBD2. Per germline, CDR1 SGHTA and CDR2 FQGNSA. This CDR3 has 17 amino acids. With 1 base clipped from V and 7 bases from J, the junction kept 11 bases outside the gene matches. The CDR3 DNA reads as TGTGCCAGCAGCTTAGTCTTTGCTAGCGGGTCACGCGGGGAGCTGTTTTTT. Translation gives CASSLVFASGSRGELFF.

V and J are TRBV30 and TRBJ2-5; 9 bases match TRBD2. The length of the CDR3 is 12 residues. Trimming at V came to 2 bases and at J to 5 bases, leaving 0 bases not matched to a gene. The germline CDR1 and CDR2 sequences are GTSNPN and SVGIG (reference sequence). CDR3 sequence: CAWSSGRETQYF. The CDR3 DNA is TGTGCCTGGAGTAGCGGGAGGGAGACCCAGTACTTC. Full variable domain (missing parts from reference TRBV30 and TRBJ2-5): SQTIHQWPATLVQPVGSPLSLECTVEGTSNPNLYWYRQAAGRGLQLLFYSVGIGQISSEVPQNLSASRPQDRQFILSSKKLLLSDSGFYLCAWSSGRETQYFGPGTRLLVL.

The CDR3 reads CASSYSWSGNYGYTF. CDR3 coding DNA: TGTGCCAGCAGTTACTCTTGGTCGGGAAACTATGGCTACACCTTC. The chain uses TRBV6-5 and TRBJ1-2, with unresolved D. Per the germline V gene, CDR1 is MNHEY and CDR2 is SVGAGI. Deletions cut 0 bases from V and 2 bases from J, with 10 bases between. The CDR3 has 15 residues.

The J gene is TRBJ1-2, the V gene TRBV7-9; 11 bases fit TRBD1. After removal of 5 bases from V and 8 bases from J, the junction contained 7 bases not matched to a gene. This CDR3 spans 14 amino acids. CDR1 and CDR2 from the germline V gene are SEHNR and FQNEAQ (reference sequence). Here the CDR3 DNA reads TGTGCCAGCAGCCATGGACAGGGGGCTGAGGGCTACACCTTC. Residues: CASSHGQGAEGYTF.

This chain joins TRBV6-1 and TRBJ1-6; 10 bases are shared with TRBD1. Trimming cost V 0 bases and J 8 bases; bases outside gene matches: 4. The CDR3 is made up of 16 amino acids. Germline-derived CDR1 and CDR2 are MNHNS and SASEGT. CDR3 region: CASSEATGTGDSPLHF. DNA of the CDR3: TGTGCCAGCAGTGAAGCCACCGGGACAGGGGATTCACCCCTCCACTTT.

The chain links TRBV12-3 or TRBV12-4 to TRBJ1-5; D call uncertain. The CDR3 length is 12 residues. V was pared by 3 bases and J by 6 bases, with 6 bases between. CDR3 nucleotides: TGTGCCAGCAGTTTCACCGGTCAGCCCCAGCATTTT. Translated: CASSFTGQPQHF.

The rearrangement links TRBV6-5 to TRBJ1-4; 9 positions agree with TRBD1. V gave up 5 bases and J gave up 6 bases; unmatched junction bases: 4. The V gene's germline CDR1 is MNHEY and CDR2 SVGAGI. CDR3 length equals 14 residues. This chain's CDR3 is CASSQGQGYEKLFF. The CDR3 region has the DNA TGTGCCAGCAGTCAGGGACAGGGATATGAAAAACTGTTTTTT.

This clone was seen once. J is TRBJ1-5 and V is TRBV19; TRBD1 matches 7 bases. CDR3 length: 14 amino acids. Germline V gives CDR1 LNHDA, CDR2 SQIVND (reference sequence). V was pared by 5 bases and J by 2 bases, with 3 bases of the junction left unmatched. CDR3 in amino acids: CASSRQGGNQPQHF. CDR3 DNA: TGTGCCAGTAGTCGACAGGGAGGCAATCAGCCCCAGCATTTT.

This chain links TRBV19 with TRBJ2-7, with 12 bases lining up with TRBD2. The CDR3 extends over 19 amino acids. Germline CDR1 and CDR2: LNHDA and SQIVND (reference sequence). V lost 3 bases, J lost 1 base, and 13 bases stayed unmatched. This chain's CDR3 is CASSIPRTSGIAGSYEQYF. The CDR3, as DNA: TGTGCCAGTAGTATCCCCCGGACTAGCGGGATAGCGGGATCCTACGAGCAGTACTTC.

The CDR3 DNA follows: TGTGCCAGCAGCTTAGTGGCCAGTGCAACTAATGAAAAACTGTTTTTT. Amino acid sequence: CASSLVASATNEKLFF. The chain recombines TRBV11-2 with TRBJ1-4; D is unclear. Germline values: CDR1 SGHAT, CDR2 FQNNGV. Trimming removed 1 base at V and 0 bases at J, with 9 bases between. CDR3 length: 16 residues.

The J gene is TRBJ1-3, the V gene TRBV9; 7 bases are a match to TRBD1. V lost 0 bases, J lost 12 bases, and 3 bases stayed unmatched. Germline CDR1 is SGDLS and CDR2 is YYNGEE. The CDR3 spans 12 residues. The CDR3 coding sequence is TGTGCCAGCAGCGTAGAGGCAGGGGGCATATATTTT. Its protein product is CASSVEAGGIYF.

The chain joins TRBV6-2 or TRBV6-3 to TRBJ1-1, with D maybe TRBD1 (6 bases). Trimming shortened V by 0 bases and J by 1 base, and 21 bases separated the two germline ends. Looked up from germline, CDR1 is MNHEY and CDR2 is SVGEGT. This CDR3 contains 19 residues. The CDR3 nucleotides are TGTGCCAGCAGTTACTCGTCAGGACCACAGGGAAGGTCGAACACTGAAGCTTTCTTT. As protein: CASSYSSGPQGRSNTEAFF.

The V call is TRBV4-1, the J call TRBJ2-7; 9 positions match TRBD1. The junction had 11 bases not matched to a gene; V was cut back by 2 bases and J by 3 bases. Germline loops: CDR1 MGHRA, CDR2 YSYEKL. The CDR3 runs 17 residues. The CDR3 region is CASSQRDPTGGSYEQYF. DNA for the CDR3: TGCGCCAGCAGCCAAAGGGACCCGACAGGGGGAAGCTACGAGCAGTACTTC.

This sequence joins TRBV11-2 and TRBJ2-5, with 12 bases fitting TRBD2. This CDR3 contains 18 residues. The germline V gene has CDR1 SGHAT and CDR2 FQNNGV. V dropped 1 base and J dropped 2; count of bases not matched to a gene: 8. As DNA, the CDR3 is TGTGCCAGCAGCTTAGTTCCCGGACTAGCGGGGTTACAAGAGACCCAGTACTTC. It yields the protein CASSLVPGLAGLQETQYF. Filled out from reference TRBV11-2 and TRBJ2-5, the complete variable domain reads EAGVAQSPRYKIIEKRQSVAFWCNPISGHATLYWYQQILGQGPKLLIQFQNNGVVDDSQLPKDRFSAERLKGVDSTLKIQPAKLEDSAVYLCASSLVPGLAGLQETQYFGPGTRLLVL.

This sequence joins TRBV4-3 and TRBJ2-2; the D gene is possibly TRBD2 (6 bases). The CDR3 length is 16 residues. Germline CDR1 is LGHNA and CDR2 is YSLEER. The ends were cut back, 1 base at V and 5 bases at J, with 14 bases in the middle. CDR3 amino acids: CASSQVGTVRTGELFF. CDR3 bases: TGCGCCAGCAGCCAAGTGGGGACTGTTAGGACCGGGGAGCTGTTTTTT.